These T cell receptor beta chains were read from a single sample in a study of cytomegalovirus exposure and HLA in healthy donors. Clones were read by immunoSEQ multiplex PCR, and TCRdb kept only the in-frame ones, dropping some. Altogether 150,000 or so clones are present, over 75% being singletons, with the ten largest covering roughly 0.7%. Sequencing was performed on PBMCs. These receptors were taken from a male donor in good health and CMV-seronegative. The CDR3 runs from the conserved cysteine through the conserved F or W.

V: TRBV2
CDR3: CASSGLNYGYTF

V: TRBV7-2
CDR3: CASSLGKGLAGTADTQYF

V: TRBV5-6
CDR3: CASTAGQPNTEAFF

V: TRBV21-1
CDR3: CASSKARLARIQETQYF

V: TRBV5-1
CDR3: CASSLLSPDNEQFF

V: TRBV4-3
CDR3: CASSLDRESYNSPLHF

V: TRBV9
CDR3: CASSEWDSSYEQYF

V: TRBV10-3
CDR3: CAISESGVGGPTDTQYF

V: TRBV19
CDR3: CASSSIADTQYF

V: TRBV7-9
CDR3: CASSNDRGLNQPQHF

V: TRBV5-1
CDR3: CASSSGTSGRASDTQYF

V: TRBV18
CDR3: CASQAGVGYEQYF

V: TRBV5-5
CDR3: CASSLDGSNQPQHF

V: TRBV30
CDR3: CAWGAVNEQYF